This record looks at one TCR beta chain sequence and its context. Germline V gene data show CDR1 as SGHTA and CDR2 as FQGNSA. Trimming took off 5 bases at V and 6 bases at J, with 8 bases between the two ends. The CDR3 covers 12 residues. This record comes from a study of shared T cell receptors in the human thymus. This table comes from immunoSEQ multiplex PCR, and its TCRdb copy is limited to in-frame clones, with some not included. Of some 700,000 clones listed, approximately 85% are singletons. A further study also used this sample, focusing on human thymus T cells. That publication notes: Congenital heart defects were the reason for the corrective surgery that the donors, healthy Finnish infants, were having. Corrective cardiac surgery supplied the resected thymus tissue. Usage of V and J genes appeared biased in thymic and blood repertoires. Related studies noted strongly shared thymic repertoires across unrelated people.

The specimen sequenced was thymocytes. The chain couples TRBV7-2 to TRBJ2-1, with unresolved D. The sequence derives from a girl less than two years old with a congenital heart defect. The CDR3 here is CASSPGINEQFF. The CDR3 nucleotides read TGTGCCAGCAGCCCTGGCATCAATGAGCAGTTCTTC.